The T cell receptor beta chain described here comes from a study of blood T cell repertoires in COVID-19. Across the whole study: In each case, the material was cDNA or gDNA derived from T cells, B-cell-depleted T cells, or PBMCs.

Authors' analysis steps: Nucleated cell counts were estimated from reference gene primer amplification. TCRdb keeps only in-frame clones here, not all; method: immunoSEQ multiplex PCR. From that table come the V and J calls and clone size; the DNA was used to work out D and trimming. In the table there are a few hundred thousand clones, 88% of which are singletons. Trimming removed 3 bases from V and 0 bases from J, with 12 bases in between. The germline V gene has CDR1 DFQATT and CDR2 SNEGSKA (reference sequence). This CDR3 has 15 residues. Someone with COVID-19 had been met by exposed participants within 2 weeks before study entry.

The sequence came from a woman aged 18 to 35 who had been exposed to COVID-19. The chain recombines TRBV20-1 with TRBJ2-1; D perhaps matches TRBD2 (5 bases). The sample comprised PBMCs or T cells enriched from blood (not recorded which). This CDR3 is CSASYGISSYNEQFF. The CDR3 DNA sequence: TGCAGTGCTAGTTACGGGATTTCCTCCTACAATGAGCAGTTCTTC.